Shown below are 16 T cell receptor beta chains from a single sample sequenced in a study of shared T cell receptors in the human thymus. Generated by immunoSEQ multiplex PCR, the TCRdb table keeps only in-frame clones and is missing some. The sample consists of 550,000 to 800,000 clones, roughly 85% of them appearing once. These same data were also listed under a study on human thymus T cells.

Sequencing input: thymocytes. Every receptor here comes from a girl under three years old with a congenital heart defect.

The chain combines TRBV14 with TRBJ1-2; D ambiguous. CDR1 and CDR2 (germline): SGHDN, FVKESK. There are 16 residues in the CDR3. Trimming took 0 bases from V and 3 from J, leaving 14 bases between them. The CDR3, as DNA: TGTGCCAGCAGCCAAGATAGCCCACCGAAACACTATGGCTACACCTTC. It specifies CASSQDSPPKHYGYTF. The variable domain in full, with the rest retrieved from reference TRBV14 and TRBJ1-2, is EAGVTQFPSHSVIEKGQTVTLRCDPISGHDNLYWYRRVMGKEIKFLLHFVKESKQDESGMPNNRFLAERTGGTYSTLKVQPAELEDSGVYFCASSQDSPPKHYGYTFGSGTRLTVV.

The chain carries TRBV5-1 and TRBJ2-1; the match to TRBD2 covers 9 bases. The junction had 3 bases not matched to a gene; V was cut back by 0 bases and J by 5 bases. CDR3 length equals 15 residues. CDR1 is SGHRS and CDR2 is YFSETQ in the germline V gene. The CDR3 spells CASSLEAGGHNEQFF. The DNA of the CDR3 is TGCGCCAGCAGCTTGGAAGCGGGGGGACACAATGAGCAGTTCTTC.

This clone has a handful of counts. The chain couples TRBV5-1 to TRBJ1-1; TRBD1 might be the D (6 bases). The germline V and J ends were trimmed by 5 bases and 1 base, with 12 bases remaining between them. The CDR3 has 14 residues. Per the germline V gene, CDR1 is SGHRS and CDR2 is YFSETQ. The CDR3: CASSLRTENTEAFF. The DNA of the CDR3 is TGCGCCAGCAGTCTTAGGACAGAGAACACTGAAGCTTTCTTT.

This chain uses TRBV7-9 with TRBJ1-2, with 9 positions matching TRBD1. Germline-derived CDR1 and CDR2 are SEHNR and FQNEAQ (reference sequence). V lost 5 bases, J lost 4 bases, and 5 bases stayed unmatched. This CDR3 is built from 14 residues. The CDR3 loop is CASSPGGQGYGYTF. In DNA form, the CDR3 reads TGTGCCAGCAGCCCCGGGGGACAGGGCTATGGCTACACCTTC.

The rearrangement links TRBV11-2 to TRBJ1-2; unclear D gene. With 1 base removed from V and 4 bases from J, the gap between germline ends came to 7 bases. The germline V gene has CDR1 SGHAT and CDR2 FQNNGV. The CDR3 is made up of 13 amino acids. This CDR3 reads CASSLGARYGYTF. The CDR3 bases are TGTGCCAGCAGCTTAGGCGCACGCTATGGCTACACCTTC.

The J gene is TRBJ2-3, the V gene TRBV12-5; the match to TRBD1 covers 7 bases. The germline V gene encodes CDR1 LGHNT and CDR2 FRNRAP. CDR3 size: 16 residues. The ends lost 6 bases at V and 2 bases at J; junction bases unmatched: 11. CDR3 residues: CASGPIQRGPTDTQYF. The CDR3 DNA is TGTGCTAGTGGCCCCATTCAGAGGGGGCCCACAGATACGCAGTATTTT.

This chain connects TRBV7-9 to TRBJ1-1, with 9 bases aligning to TRBD1. CDR3 length: 14 residues. CDR1 is SEHNR, CDR2 FQNEAQ, per germline (reference sequence). The J segment lost 5 bases and the V segment lost 5 bases, leaving 6 bases of the junction unmatched. The CDR3 loop reads CASSARQGETEAFF. Here the CDR3 DNA reads TGTGCCAGCAGCGCCCGACAGGGGGAAACTGAAGCTTTCTTT.

The chain recombines TRBV19 with TRBJ1-5, with 9 bases identical to TRBD1. CDR1 and CDR2 (germline): LNHDA, SQIVND (reference sequence). The J segment lost 2 bases and the V segment lost 4 bases, leaving 6 bases of the junction unmatched. The CDR3 contains 16 residues. CDR3 nucleotides: TGTGCCAGTAGTAGGGGCCGGACAGGGGGCAATCAGCCCCAGCATTTT. It codes for CASSRGRTGGNQPQHF.

In its sample, this clone was seen a few times. The rearrangement uses TRBV28 and TRBJ1-6; 8 bases are shared with TRBD1. V shed 4 bases, J shed 5 bases, and the junction held 7 bases outside the gene matches. This CDR3 contains 16 residues. Germline CDR1 MDHEN, CDR2 SYDVKM. CDR3 in amino acids: CASSWDPGQDNSPLHF. As DNA, the CDR3 is TGTGCCAGCAGTTGGGACCCGGGACAGGATAATTCACCCCTCCACTTT.

V is TRBV9 and J is TRBJ2-3, with 10 positions matching TRBD2. Germline CDR1 reads SGDLS; CDR2 reads YYNGEE. With 4 bases clipped from V and 5 bases from J, the junction kept 7 bases outside the gene matches. The CDR3 has 15 amino acids. The CDR3 protein is CASSPGTSVGDTQYF. The CDR3 DNA sequence: TGTGCCAGCAGCCCGGGGACTAGCGTAGGAGATACGCAGTATTTT.

The chain is built from TRBV29-1 and TRBJ1-1; the D is unclear. Trimming took off 7 bases at V and 3 bases at J, with 12 bases between the two ends. CDR1 is SQVTM, CDR2 ANQGSEA, per germline. The CDR3 covers 12 residues. CDR3: CSGTAADTEAFF. In nucleotides, the CDR3 is TGCAGCGGTACAGCGGCCGACACTGAAGCTTTCTTT. The full variable domain, its missing parts supplied by reference TRBV29-1 and TRBJ1-1, is SAVISQKPSRDICQRGTSLTIQCQVDSQVTMMFWYRQQPGQSLTLIATANQGSEATYESGFVIDKFPISRPNLTFSTLTVSNMSPEDSSIYLCSGTAADTEAFFGQGTRLTVV.

The chain employs TRBV7-8 and TRBJ1-5; TRBD1 might be the D (5 bases). Trimming shortened V by 1 base and J by 2 bases, and 15 bases separated the two germline ends. The CDR3 is made up of 17 amino acids. Germline lookup yields CDR1 SGHVS and CDR2 FQNEAQ. This CDR3 is CASSLGQFRNRNQPQHF. DNA of the CDR3: TGTGCCAGCAGCTTAGGACAGTTTCGGAACCGCAATCAGCCCCAGCATTTT.

The V and J genes are TRBV4-1 and TRBJ2-3; 9 bases align to TRBD1. Germline V lookup: CDR1 MGHRA, CDR2 YSYEKL. The CDR3 loop spans 21 amino acids. The V and J ends lost 1 base and 2 bases, in that order; junction bases with no gene match: 19. The CDR3 region has the DNA TGCGCCAGCAGCCAAGTCCTGGGACAGGGTTTACCGGAGGTCACCACAGATACGCAGTATTTT. Encoded protein: CASSQVLGQGLPEVTTDTQYF.

The V gene is TRBV5-1, the J gene TRBJ1-1; D may be TRBD1 (5 bases). V lost 5 bases and J 1 base, leaving 21 bases between the germline ends. CDR1 is SGHRS, CDR2 YFSETQ, per germline. The CDR3 spans 17 residues. The CDR3 bases are TGCGCCAGCAGAGCTTGGATTCCCAGGGCAGCGAACACTGAAGCTTTCTTT. Protein sequence: CASRAWIPRAANTEAFF.

The chain combines TRBV2 with TRBJ2-7, with D possibly matching TRBD1 (5 bases). Trimming pared 9 bases from V and 3 bases from J, leaving 9 bases between. The CDR3 totals 11 residues. In germline, CDR1 is SNHLY, CDR2 FYNNEI. The CDR3 DNA reads TGTGCCAGTGCGGACAACTACGAGCAGTACTTC. It codes for CASADNYEQYF.

This chain links TRBV7-2 with TRBJ2-1; a possible D gene is TRBD1 (6 bases). The germline V gene has CDR1 SGHTA and CDR2 FQGNSA. The V end was cut by 1 base, the J end by 8 bases, with 12 bases between. There are 14 residues in the CDR3. CDR3 loop: CASSLGQVSDEQFF. For the CDR3, the DNA is TGTGCCAGCAGCTTAGGACAGGTCTCCGATGAGCAGTTCTTC. The complete variable domain, with remaining parts taken from reference TRBV7-2 and TRBJ2-1, reads GAGVSQSPSNKVTEKGKDVELRCDPISGHTALYWYRQSLGQGLEFLIYFQGNSAPDKSGLPSDRFSAERTGGSVSTLTIQRTQQEDSAVYLCASSLGQVSDEQFFGPGTRLTVL.